This TCR beta chain appears in the sequencing data of a study of technical replicates of blood from a few donors. The V gene lost 6 bases and the J gene lost 7 bases, with 18 bases spanning the gap. Looked up from germline, CDR1 is SQVTM and CDR2 is ANQGSEA. The CDR3 is 13 residues long. The assay was immunoSEQ multiplex PCR, and TCRdb's table has in-frame clones only and misses some. The sample has 84,000 or so clones, around 94% seen once; the top ten hold over 0.2%. The source is a human donor in good health. Source material: T cells isolated from PBMCs. V gene TRBV29-1 combines with J gene TRBJ1-1; no clear D gene. The CDR3, as DNA: TGCAGCGTCCGAGGCGGGTCGTTATTTGAAGCTTTCTTT. Protein: CSVRGGSLFEAFF. Full variable domain (missing parts from reference TRBV29-1 and TRBJ1-1): SAVISQKPSRDICQRGTSLTIQCQVDSQVTMMFWYRQQPGQSLTLIATANQGSEATYESGFVIDKFPISRPNLTFSTLTVSNMSPEDSSIYLCSVRGGSLFEAFFGQGTRLTVV.